This is a list of T cell receptor beta chains from one sample in a study of T cell changes during pregnancy in multiple sclerosis. Repertoires were generated with immunoSEQ multiplex PCR, while TCRdb's copy carries only in-frame clones and drops some. Among 70,000 or so clones listed, 80% to 95% were seen once. The sequenced sample was CD4+ T cells from peripheral blood mononuclear cells, obtained after pregnancy. The receptors were sampled from a female donor with multiple sclerosis, enrolled in a pregnancy study. CDR3s include the opening cysteine and the closing phenylalanine or tryptophan. D genes are given only for firm matches. Clone size is stated in some rows and not others, as once, few, many or a class when expanded.

.	TRBV5-8	.	TRBJ2-7	TGTGCCAGCAGCGACGACAGAGTCCCTCTATACGAGCAGTACTTC	CASSDDRVPLYEQYF
.	TRBV6-5	.	TRBJ1-2	TGTGCCAGCAGTTACTCGGGGGCTCCTAACTATGGCTACACCTTC	CASSYSGAPNYGYTF
.	TRBV11-2	.	TRBJ2-1	TGTGCCAGCAGCTTAGTTCTCCAGGGGCCGGCCTACAATGAGCAGTTCTTC	CASSLVLQGPAYNEQFF
.	TRBV28	.	TRBJ1-2	TGTGCCAGCAGAAGGTCGGGGGACTGGATCGGCTACACCTTC	CASRRSGDWIGYTF
TRBD2	TRBV30	.	TRBJ2-3	TGTGCCTGGAGTGTACTAGCGGGGGGTGGGACGCAGTATTTT	CAWSVLAGGGTQYF
TRBD2	TRBV7-3	.	TRBJ2-2	TGTGCCAGCAGCTTAGCTAGCGGGGGGGCCAGCACCGGGGAGCTGTTTTTT	CASSLASGGASTGELFF
.	TRBV7-9	.	TRBJ2-7	TGTGCCAGCAGCTTGCTACAGGGTGCCGAGCAGTACTTC	CASSLLQGAEQYF
TRBD2	TRBV30	.	TRBJ2-1	TGTGCCTGGGCTGGAGGTCCTAGCGGGAGGTCGAGCTCCTACAATGAGCAGTTCTTC	CAWAGGPSGRSSSYNEQFF
TRBD1	TRBV5-4	once	TRBJ2-2	TGTGCCAGCAGCGAGGGACAGGGTACAGACACCGGGGAGCTGTTTTTT	CASSEGQGTDTGELFF
.	TRBV6-5	.	TRBJ2-2	TGTGCCAGCAGTTACTTTGGGGCCGCGGTCACCGGGGAGCTGTTTTTT	CASSYFGAAVTGELFF
.	TRBV7-9	.	TRBJ1-6	TGTGCCAGCAGCCAGACAGCCTATAATTCACCCCTCCACTTT	CASSQTAYNSPLHF
TRBD1	TRBV2	once	TRBJ1-5	TGTGCCAGCAGTGAGGCGACAGGGGGCGGGCAGCCCCAGCATTTT	CASSEATGGGQPQHF
TRBD2	TRBV28	.	TRBJ2-7	TGTGCCAGCAGTTTATGGACTAGCGGGAGTCTTTACGAGCAGTACTTC	CASSLWTSGSLYEQYF
TRBD2	TRBV19	.	TRBJ2-1	TGTGCCAGTAGTATAGATCCACTAGCGGGAGTTATTAATGAGCAGTTCTTC	CASSIDPLAGVINEQFF
.	TRBV5-1	.	TRBJ2-3	TGCGCCAGCAGCCCTTTACGAGGGAGCGGGACAGATACGCAGTATTTT	CASSPLRGSGTDTQYF
TRBD2	TRBV7-9	.	TRBJ2-1	TGTGCCAGCAGCTTAGAGGGGACTAGCGGGAGGATAATCTTC	CASSLEGTSGRIIF
TRBD1	TRBV28	.	TRBJ1-1	TGTGCCAGCGAAACAGGGGGCTGGACTGAAGCTTTCTTT	CASETGGWTEAFF
TRBD2	TRBV10-3	.	TRBJ2-7	TGTGCCATCAGTGATGGGCTAGCGGGAGTTCTCTCCTACGAGCAGTACTTC	CAISDGLAGVLSYEQYF
.	TRBV6-1	.	TRBJ1-2	TGTGCCAGCAGTGAAGAGAGTAGAGGGAATGGCTACACCTTC	CASSEESRGNGYTF
.	TRBV10-3	.	TRBJ2-3	TGTGCCATCAGTGATAACACAGATACGCAGTATTTT	CAISDNTDTQYF
.	TRBV6-1	.	TRBJ1-2	TGTGCCAGCAGTGAAATTCCCCAGGGCCGTGGCTACACCTTC	CASSEIPQGRGYTF
.	TRBV6-5	.	TRBJ2-3	TGTGCCAGCAAAAAGGACAGCAATACGCAGTATTTT	CASKKDSNTQYF